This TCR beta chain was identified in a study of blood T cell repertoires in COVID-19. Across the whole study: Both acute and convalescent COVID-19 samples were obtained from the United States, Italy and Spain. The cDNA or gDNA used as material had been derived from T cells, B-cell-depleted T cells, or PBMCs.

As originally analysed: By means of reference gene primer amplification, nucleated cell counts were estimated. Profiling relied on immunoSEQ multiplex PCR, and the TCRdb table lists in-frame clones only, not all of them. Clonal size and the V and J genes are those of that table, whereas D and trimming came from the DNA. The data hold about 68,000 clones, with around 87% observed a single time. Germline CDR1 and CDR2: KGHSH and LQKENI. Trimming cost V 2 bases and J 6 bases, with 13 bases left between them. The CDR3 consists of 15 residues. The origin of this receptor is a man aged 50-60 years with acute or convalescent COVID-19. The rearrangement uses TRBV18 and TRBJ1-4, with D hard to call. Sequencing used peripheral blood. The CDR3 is CASSPTGGIYEKLFF. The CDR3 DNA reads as TGTGCCAGCTCACCAACGGGAGGGATTTATGAAAAACTGTTTTTT.